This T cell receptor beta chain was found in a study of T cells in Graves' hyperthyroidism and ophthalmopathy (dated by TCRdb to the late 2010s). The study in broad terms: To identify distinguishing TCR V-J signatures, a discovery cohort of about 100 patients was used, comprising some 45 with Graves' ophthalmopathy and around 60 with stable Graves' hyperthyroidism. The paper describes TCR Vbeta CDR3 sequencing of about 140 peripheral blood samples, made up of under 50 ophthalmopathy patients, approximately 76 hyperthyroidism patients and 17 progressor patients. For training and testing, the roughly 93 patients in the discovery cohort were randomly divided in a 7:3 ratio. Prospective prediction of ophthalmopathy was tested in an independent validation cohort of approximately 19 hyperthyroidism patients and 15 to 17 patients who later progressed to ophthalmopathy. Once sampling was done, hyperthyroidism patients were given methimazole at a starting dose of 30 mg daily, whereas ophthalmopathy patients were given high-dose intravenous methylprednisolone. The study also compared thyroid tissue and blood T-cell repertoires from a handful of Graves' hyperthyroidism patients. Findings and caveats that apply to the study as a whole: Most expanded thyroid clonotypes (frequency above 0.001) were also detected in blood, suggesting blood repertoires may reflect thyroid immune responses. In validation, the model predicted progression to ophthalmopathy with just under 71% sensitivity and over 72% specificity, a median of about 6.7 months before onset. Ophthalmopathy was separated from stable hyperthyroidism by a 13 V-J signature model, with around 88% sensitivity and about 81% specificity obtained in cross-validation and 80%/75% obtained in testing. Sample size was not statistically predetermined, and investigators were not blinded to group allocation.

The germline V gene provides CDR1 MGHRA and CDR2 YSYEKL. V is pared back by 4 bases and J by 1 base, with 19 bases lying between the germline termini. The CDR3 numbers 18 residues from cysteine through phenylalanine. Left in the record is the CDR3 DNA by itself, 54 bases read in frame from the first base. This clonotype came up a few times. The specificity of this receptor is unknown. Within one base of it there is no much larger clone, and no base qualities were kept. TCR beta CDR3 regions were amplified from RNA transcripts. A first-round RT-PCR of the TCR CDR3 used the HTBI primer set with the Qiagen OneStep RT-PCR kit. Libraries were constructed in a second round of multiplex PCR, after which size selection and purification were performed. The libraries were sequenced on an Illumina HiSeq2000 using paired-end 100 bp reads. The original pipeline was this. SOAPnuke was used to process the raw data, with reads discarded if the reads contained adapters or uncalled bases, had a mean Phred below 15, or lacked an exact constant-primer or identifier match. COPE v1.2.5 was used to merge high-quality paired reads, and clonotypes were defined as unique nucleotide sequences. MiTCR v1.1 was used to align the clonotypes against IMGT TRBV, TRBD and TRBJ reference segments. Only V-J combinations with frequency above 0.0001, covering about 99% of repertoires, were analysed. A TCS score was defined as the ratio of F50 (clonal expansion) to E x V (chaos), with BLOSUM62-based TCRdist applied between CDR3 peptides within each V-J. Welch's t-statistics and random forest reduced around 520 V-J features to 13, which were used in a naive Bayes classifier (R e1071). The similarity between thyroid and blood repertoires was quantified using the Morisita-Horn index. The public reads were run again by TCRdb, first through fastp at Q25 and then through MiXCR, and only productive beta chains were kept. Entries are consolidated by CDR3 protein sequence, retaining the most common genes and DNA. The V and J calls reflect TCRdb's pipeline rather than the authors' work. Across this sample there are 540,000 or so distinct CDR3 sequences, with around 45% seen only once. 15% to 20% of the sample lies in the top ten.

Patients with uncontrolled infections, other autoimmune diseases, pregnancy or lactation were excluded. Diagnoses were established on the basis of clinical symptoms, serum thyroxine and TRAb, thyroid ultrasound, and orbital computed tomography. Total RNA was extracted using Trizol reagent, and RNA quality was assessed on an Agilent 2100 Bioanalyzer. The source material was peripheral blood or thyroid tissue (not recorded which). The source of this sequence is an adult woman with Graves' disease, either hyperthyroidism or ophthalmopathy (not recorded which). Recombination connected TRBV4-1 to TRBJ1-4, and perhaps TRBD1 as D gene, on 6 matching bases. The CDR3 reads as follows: CASSPGVGATRTNEKLFF. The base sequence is TGCGCCAGCAGCCCGGGAGTGGGGGCCACCCGAACTAATGAAAAACTGTTTTTT.